The clone carrying this TCR beta chain appeared once. TCRdb recomputed calls from the PCR reads with MiXCR, one row per CDR3 protein. The repertoire includes under 9,500 distinct CDR3 sequences, 45% to 55% of them detected once, and about 45% sits in the top ten. This entry belongs to a study of CD4 and CD8 cells across lung adenocarcinoma regions. Samples came from patients with localized non-small cell lung adenocarcinoma. Germline V lookup: CDR1 MNHNS, CDR2 SASEGT. The length of the CDR3 is 13 residues. Trimming shortened V by 8 bases and J by 3 bases, and 12 bases separated the two germline ends. The chain links TRBV6-1 to TRBJ2-3; D is ambiguous. This sequence was found in a female donor with lung adenocarcinoma. The CD4 and CD8 labels of this study may be unreliable. Sample: CD8+ T cells from the margin of a lung tumor. The CDR3 coding sequence is TGTGCCAGCGGAAATCTAGAAACAGATACGCAGTATTTT. Its translation is CASGNLETDTQYF.